Included here is one T cell receptor (beta chain) sequence, with context. The CDR3 is made up of 14 amino acids. The ends were cut back, 3 bases at V and 3 bases at J, with 9 bases in the middle. Germline loops: CDR1 LGHDT, CDR2 YNNKEL (reference sequence). The data belong to a study of T cell repertoires in cytomegalovirus infection. TCRdb reprocessed the reads via MiXCR and lists one record per CDR3 protein. The sample carries under 150,000 distinct CDR3 sequences, about 10% recorded once. The chain recombines TRBV3-1 with TRBJ2-1; no definite D call. This receptor was identified in a human donor in good health (CMV status not recorded). Some clones in this sample may be carry-over from other donors' samples. Sequenced: PBMCs. The DNA of the CDR3 is TGTGCCAGCAGCCACAACTCGGTCTACAATGAGCAGTTCTTC. Residues: CASSHNSVYNEQFF.